A single sample gave rise to the 31 T cell receptor beta chains below, sequenced in a study of tumor and adjacent non-tumor tissue in lung cancer. The template was RNA from unsorted bulk tissue. Distant lung tissue was collected more than 3 cm away from the tumor edge. A modified ARM-PCR protocol with three rounds of nested PCR amplified TCRbeta. TCRdb re-derived calls from the multiplex PCR reads in MiXCR, one entry per CDR3 protein. The repertoire holds some 100,000 distinct CDR3 sequences, with roughly 78% as singletons. The sample consisted of distant non-tumor lung tissue. These receptors originate from a man aged 60 to 69 with small cell lung cancer.

This clonotype was counted many times. CDR3 sequence reads: CASSFSADSYEQYV. CDR3 bases: TGTGCCAGCTCCTTCTCGGCAGACTCCTACGAGCAGTACGTC. The J gene is TRBJ2-7, the V gene TRBV18; no definite D call. The CDR3 is made up of 14 amino acids. The V gene lost 6 bases and the J gene lost 0 bases, with 12 bases spanning the gap. CDR1 and CDR2 (germline): KGHSH, LQKENI.

The sample holds one count of this clonotype. The conserved closing phenylalanine or tryptophan is absent in this CDR3, likely reflecting a read error. The chain recombines TRBV4-2 with TRBJ2-2; tentative D call: TRBD2 (6 bases). The V and J ends lost 7 bases and 9 bases respectively, with 21 bases between them. The CDR3 consists of 15 residues. Germline V lookup: CDR1 LGHNA, CDR2 YNFKEQ. In DNA, the CDR3 is TGTGCCAGCAAACTAGCAGGAGATGATGGCAGGGAGCTGTTTTCC. It encodes CASKLAGDDGRELFS.

As concerns this clonotype: One end of the junction varies from germline; a read error may be responsible. The V gene is TRBV11-2, the J gene TRBJ2-1; 9 positions match TRBD1. Germline V gene sequence: CDR1 SGHAT, CDR2 FQNNGV. This CDR3 spans 14 amino acids. CDR3 DNA sequence: TGTGCCCGCAGTCTACAGGGGGCTTCCAATGAACAGTTCTTC. Residues: CARSLQGASNEQFF.

Remarks on this clonotype: A much bigger clone sits one base away, suggesting this may be a read error. This rearrangement joins TRBV12-3 or TRBV12-4 to TRBJ2-3, with D possibly being TRBD2 (6 bases). The V end was cut by 7 bases, the J end by 6 bases, with 11 bases between. The CDR3 runs to 12 residues. In DNA form, the CDR3 reads TGTGCCAGCAATTTCGGGGGTGATACGCAGTATTTT. Protein: CASNFGGDTQYF.

At least ten counts were recorded for this clonotype. V is TRBV28 and J is TRBJ1-4; unclear D gene. CDR1 and CDR2 (germline): MDHEN, SYDVKM. The CDR3 totals 11 residues. Trimming took 10 bases from V and 7 from J, leaving 10 bases between them. In nucleotides, the CDR3 is TGTGCCACCGCTAGTCCTGAAAAACTGTTTTTT. Protein product: CATASPEKLFF. Looking up the rest from reference TRBV28 and TRBJ1-4 gives the full variable domain: DVKVTQSSRYLVKRTGEKVFLECVQDMDHENMFWYRQDPGLGLRLIYFSYDVKMKEKGDIPEGYSVSREKKERFSLILESASTNQTSMYLCATASPEKLFFGSGTQLSVL.

This clonotype was seen once. The rearrangement uses TRBV10-3 and TRBJ2-3; no clear D. Germline CDR1 is ENHRY and CDR2 is SYGVKD. This CDR3 has 13 amino acids. The CDR3, as DNA: TGTATCATCAGTGAGGATGGAGCAGATACGCAGTATTTT. It codes for CIISEDGADTQYF.

Comments on this clonotype: Because it lacks the conserved phenylalanine or tryptophan at the end, this CDR3 is likely a read error. The chain combines TRBV9 with TRBJ2-5; D unresolved. CDR3 length equals 15 residues. Per germline, CDR1 SGDLS and CDR2 YYNGEE. V gave up 0 bases and J gave up 7 bases, with 16 bases separating them. In DNA, the CDR3 is TGTGCCAGCAGCGTAGGAGGCGCTAGAATTGTGACCCAGTACATC. Translation gives CASSVGGARIVTQYI.

V and J are TRBV6-2 or TRBV6-3 and TRBJ2-2; no firm D call. V was cut by 1 base and J by 5 bases, with 5 bases left in between. Germline V gene lookup returns CDR1 MNHEY and CDR2 SVGEGT. This CDR3 has 13 residues. The CDR3 sequence: CASSYFSTGELFF. The CDR3 coding sequence is TGTGCCAGCAGTTACTTTTCGACCGGGGAGCTGTTTTTT.

The CDR3 protein is CASSPDSVNEQFF. The CDR3 region has the DNA TGTGCCAGTAGCCCGGACTCCGTGAATGAGCAGTTCTTC. This chain uses TRBV19 with TRBJ2-1; D might be TRBD2 (5 bases). Germline lookup yields CDR1 LNHDA and CDR2 SQIVND (reference sequence). CDR3 length equals 13 residues. Trimming removed 6 bases from V and 7 bases from J, with 13 bases in between.

Details on this clonotype: Since the CDR3 does not end with the conserved phenylalanine or tryptophan, this likely comes from a read error. This sequence joins TRBV11-3 and TRBJ2-2; 7 bases line up with TRBD2. The CDR3 has 16 amino acids. The germline gives CDR1 SGHNT, CDR2 YENEEA. Here the CDR3 DNA reads TGTGCCAGTAGCTTAACCGCGGGAGTGGTAACCGGGGAGCTGTTTCTT. Translation: CASSLTAGVVTGELFL.

The chain uses TRBV12-3 or TRBV12-4 and TRBJ2-4; TRBD2 might be the D (6 bases). V lost 9 bases and J 14 bases, leaving 20 bases between the germline ends. CDR3 length: 12 amino acids. This chain's CDR3 is CASTRLVGVKYF. CDR3 in DNA: TGTGCCAGTACTCGACTAGTGGGAGTGAAGTACTTC.

A note on this clonotype: A junction boundary mismatches the germline segment, possibly from a read error. The J gene is TRBJ2-5, the V gene TRBV11-3; D remains ambiguous. CDR3 length: 14 amino acids. Germline CDR1 SGHNT, CDR2 YENEEA. CDR3 sequence: CASSLGAGLGSQEF. DNA of the CDR3: TGTGCCAGCAGCTTAGGGGCCGGGTTGGGGTCGCAGGAGTTC.

In the case of this clonotype: In this CDR3 the conserved last residue, phenylalanine or tryptophan, is missing, so a read error is likely. This chain uses TRBV29-1 with TRBJ2-7; TRBD1 might be the D (7 bases). In germline, CDR1 is SQVTM, CDR2 ANQGSEA. V lost 6 bases and J lost 5, with 23 bases in between. The CDR3 is made up of 15 amino acids. The CDR3 nucleotides are TGCAGCGTGGGAACTTCCGGGAGAGGGGGCGACGAGCAGTACCTC. As protein: CSVGTSGRGGDEQYL.

This clonotype was seen only once. Given a much more abundant clone one base away, this may be a read error. The V gene is TRBV20-1, the J gene TRBJ2-1, with TRBD2 as a possible D gene (6 bases). The germline V gene has CDR1 DFQATT and CDR2 SNEGSKA (reference sequence). V lost 4 bases and J 4 bases, leaving 11 bases between the germline ends. The length of the CDR3 is 13 residues. The CDR3 is CSAKVSGYNEQFF. CDR3 nucleotide sequence: TGCAGTGCTAAGGTTAGCGGTTACAATGAGCAGTTCTTC.

Concerning this clonotype: The junction and the germline gene differ at one end; a read error may be behind it. V usage is TRBV20-1 and J usage is TRBJ2-1; 8 bases are shared with TRBD2. Germline CDR1 is DFQATT and CDR2 is SNEGSKA (reference sequence). CDR3 size: 13 residues. CDR3 sequence (DNA): TGCAGTGCTAACGGGAGGGCCTACAATGTGCAGTTCTTC. This encodes CSANGRAYNVQFF.

As regards this clonotype: Compared with germline, one end of the junction differs, possibly owing to a read error. The rearrangement links TRBV11-2 to TRBJ2-7; 7 bases agree with TRBD2. The CDR3 spans 15 residues. Germline V CDR1 and CDR2: SGHAT, FQNNGV. CDR3 protein: CASNLVSSGVYEQCF. The CDR3 coding sequence is TGTGCCAGCAACTTAGTTTCGAGCGGGGTTTACGAGCAGTGCTTC.

The chain recombines TRBV6-6 with TRBJ1-4; D not resolved. Per the germline V gene, CDR1 is MNHNY and CDR2 is SVGAGI (reference sequence). The ends were cut back, 11 bases at V and 5 bases at J, with 21 bases in the middle. The CDR3 contains 15 residues. CDR3 loop: CAYSLTLQQNEKLFF. The DNA of the CDR3 is TGTGCCTACAGCCTCACGCTACAACAAAATGAAAAACTGTTTTTT.

On this clonotype itself: A much bigger clone sits one base away, suggesting this may be a read error. This chain uses TRBV7-3 with TRBJ2-3; D unresolved. This CDR3 comprises 14 residues. Per the germline V gene, CDR1 is SGHTA and CDR2 is FQGTGA. The CDR3 sequence: CTSSLNSGTDTQYF. The CDR3 DNA sequence: TGTACCAGCAGCTTAAATTCGGGCACAGATACGCAGTATTTT. Combining the CDR3 with reference TRBV7-3 and TRBJ2-3 gives the whole variable domain GAGVSQTPSNKVTEKGKYVELRCDPISGHTALYWYRQSLGQGPEFLIYFQGTGAADDSGLPNDRFFAVRPEGSVSTLKIQRTERGDSAVYLCTSSLNSGTDTQYFGPGTRLTVL.

The sample holds many counts of this clonotype. The chain carries TRBV5-4 and TRBJ2-1; D unresolved. CDR1 and CDR2 from the germline V gene are SGHNT and YYREEE (reference sequence). CDR3 length: 17 amino acids. V was clipped by 0 bases and J by 2 bases, with 15 bases between them. This CDR3 reads CASSLDGASLTYNEQFF. The CDR3 DNA follows: TGTGCCAGCAGCTTGGATGGTGCGAGTCTCACCTACAATGAGCAGTTCTTC.

A note on this clonotype: No conserved phenylalanine or tryptophan ends this CDR3, so it is likely a read error. V is TRBV12-3 or TRBV12-4 and J is TRBJ2-1; D might be TRBD1 (5 bases). The CDR3 is 13 residues long. The CDR3 is CASSLGQYNKQFL. The CDR3 DNA reads as TGTGCCAGCAGTTTAGGACAGTACAATAAGCAGTTCTTA.

Regarding this clonotype: An end of the junction differs from the germline gene, which may be a read error. The CDR3 DNA reads as TGTGCAAGCAGTTTAGCTCCTAGCTCGAACACCGGGGGGCTATTTTTT. Translated, it gives CASSLAPSSNTGGLFF. The chain employs TRBV6-2 or TRBV6-3 and TRBJ2-2, with TRBD2 as a possible D gene (7 bases). This CDR3 has 16 residues. In germline, CDR1 is MNHEY, CDR2 SVGEGT.

In its sample, this clonotype was seen once. This CDR3 is missing its conserved last phenylalanine or tryptophan, likely due to a read error. The J gene is TRBJ2-1, the V gene TRBV12-3 or TRBV12-4, with D tentatively TRBD1 (5 bases). The CDR3 runs 14 residues. The CDR3 DNA sequence: TGTGCCAACAGTTCCGAGACAGAGCACAATGAACAGTTCTCC. It yields the protein CANSSETEHNEQFS.

Turning to this clonotype: No conserved phenylalanine or tryptophan ends this CDR3, so it is likely a read error. The chain combines TRBV9 with TRBJ2-5; no firm D call. Germline V gives CDR1 SGDLS, CDR2 YYNGEE. The CDR3 spans 14 residues. With 5 bases removed from V and 5 bases from J, the gap between germline ends came to 16 bases. The CDR3 loop reads CASSRGPARETQYL. The CDR3 DNA is TGTGCCAGCAGTCGTGGACCCGCCCGGGAGACCCAGTACCTC.

Of note for this clonotype: An end of the junction differs from the germline gene, which may be a read error. The chain links TRBV12-3 or TRBV12-4 to TRBJ2-1; 8 bases line up with TRBD2. The CDR3 length is 18 residues. The CDR3 here is CASSFGLAGGFRGNEQIF. The CDR3 bases are TGTGCCAGCAGCTTCGGACTAGCTGGAGGGTTCAGGGGCAATGAGCAGATCTTC.

As for this clonotype: The junction departs from the called germline gene at one end, perhaps through a read error. This sequence joins TRBV6-5 and TRBJ2-1; no clear D. CDR1 and CDR2 (germline): MNHEY, SVGAGI. This CDR3 has 15 residues. The CDR3 here is CASSYPGGVGNEHFF. Here the CDR3 DNA reads TGTGCCAGCAGTTACCCTGGTGGAGTGGGTAATGAGCACTTCTTC.

There are a few counts of this clonotype. One junction end does not reproduce the germline sequence, and a read error may be involved. The V and J genes are TRBV7-3 and TRBJ2-3; 13 bases match TRBD2. The CDR3 extends over 17 amino acids. Per the germline V gene, CDR1 is SGHTA and CDR2 is FQGTGA. The DNA for the CDR3 is TGTGCCAGTAGCTTAATAGGACTAGCGGGAGTCACAGATACGCAGTATTTT. Encoded protein: CASSLIGLAGVTDTQYF.

This clonotype showed up many times. The V and J genes are TRBV6-5 and TRBJ2-1; 10 nucleotides agree with TRBD2. The CDR3 has 16 residues. Trimming removed 8 bases from V and 4 bases from J; junction bases left unmatched: 11. CDR1 and CDR2 (germline): MNHEY, SVGAGI. The CDR3: CASSRASGSVYNEQFF. The CDR3 nucleotides read TGTGCCAGCTCCCGGGCTAGCGGGAGTGTGTACAATGAGCAGTTCTTC.

Notes on this clonotype: The junction does not match germline at one end; this may be a read error. The gene calls are TRBV4-2 and TRBJ2-1; D unresolved. This CDR3 contains 13 residues. Germline CDR1 reads LGHNA; CDR2 reads YNFKEQ. The CDR3 spells CASSQDGNNEQFF. DNA of the CDR3: TGTGCCAGCAGTCAAGATGGAAACAATGAGCAGTTCTTC.

On this clonotype: The junction does not match germline at one end; this may be a read error. This chain joins TRBV29-1 and TRBJ2-7; maybe TRBD1 (6 bases). CDR3 length equals 12 residues. Germline CDR1 and CDR2: SQVTM and ANQGSEA. CDR3 loop: CSARDTSYDQYF. The CDR3 region has the DNA TGCAGCGCCCGGGACACTTCTTACGATCAGTACTTC.

This clonotype was counted ten times or more. The chain uses TRBV5-4 and TRBJ1-1; D is uncertain. CDR1 is SGHNT, CDR2 YYREEE, per germline (reference sequence). V lost 0 bases and J 0 bases, leaving 3 bases between the germline ends. The CDR3 has 13 amino acids. CDR3 sequence reads: CASSLEVNTEAFF. In nucleotides, the CDR3 is TGTGCCAGCAGCTTGGAAGTGAACACTGAAGCTTTCTTT.

This clonotype came up a few times. V usage is TRBV11-1 and J usage is TRBJ2-5; 9 bases are shared with TRBD1. Trimming at V came to 4 bases and at J to 10 bases, leaving 4 bases not matched to a gene. CDR1 SGHAT and CDR2 FQDESV come from the germline V gene (reference sequence). The CDR3 is 12 amino acids. As DNA, the CDR3 is TGTGCCAGCAGCTCGACGGGACAGGGCCAGTACTTC. It is translated as CASSSTGQGQYF.